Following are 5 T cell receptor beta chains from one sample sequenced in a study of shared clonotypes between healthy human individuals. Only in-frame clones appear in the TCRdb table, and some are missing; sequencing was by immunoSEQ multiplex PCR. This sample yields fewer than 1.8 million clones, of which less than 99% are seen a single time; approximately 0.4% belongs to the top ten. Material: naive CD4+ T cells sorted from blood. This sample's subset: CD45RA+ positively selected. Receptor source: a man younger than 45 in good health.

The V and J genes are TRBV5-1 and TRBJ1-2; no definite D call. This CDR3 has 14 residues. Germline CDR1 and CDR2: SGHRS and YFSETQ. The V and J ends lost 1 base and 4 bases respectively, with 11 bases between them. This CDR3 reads CASSLQQDVYGYTF. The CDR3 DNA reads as TGCGCCAGCAGCTTGCAGCAGGACGTCTATGGCTACACCTTC.

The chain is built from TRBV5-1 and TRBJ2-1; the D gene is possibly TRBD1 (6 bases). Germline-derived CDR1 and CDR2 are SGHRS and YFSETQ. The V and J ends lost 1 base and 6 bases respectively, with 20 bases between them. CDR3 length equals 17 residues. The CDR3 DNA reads TGCGCCAGCAGCTTGAAGATGGGGGCTCCAATGCGCAATGAGCAGTTCTTC. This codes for CASSLKMGAPMRNEQFF.

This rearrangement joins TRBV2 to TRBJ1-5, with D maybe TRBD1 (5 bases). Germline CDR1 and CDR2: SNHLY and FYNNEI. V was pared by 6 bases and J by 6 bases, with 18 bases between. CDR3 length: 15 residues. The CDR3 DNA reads TGTGCCAGCAGACCAGGGACTCTCGAAAGTCAGCCCCAGCATTTT. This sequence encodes CASRPGTLESQPQHF.

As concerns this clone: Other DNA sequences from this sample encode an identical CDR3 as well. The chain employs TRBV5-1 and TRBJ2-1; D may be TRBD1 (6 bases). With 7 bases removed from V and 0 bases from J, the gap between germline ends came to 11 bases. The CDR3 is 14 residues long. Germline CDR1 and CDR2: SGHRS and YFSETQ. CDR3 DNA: TGCGCCAGCCTAGGGGGATCCTCCTACAATGAGCAGTTCTTC. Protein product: CASLGGSSYNEQFF.

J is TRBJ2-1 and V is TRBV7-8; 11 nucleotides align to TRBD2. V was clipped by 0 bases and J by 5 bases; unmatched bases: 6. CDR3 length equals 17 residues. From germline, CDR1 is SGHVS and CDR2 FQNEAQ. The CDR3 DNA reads TGTGCCAGCAGCTTAGCTCTTAGCGGGAGGGGCCACAATGAGCAGTTCTTC. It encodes CASSLALSGRGHNEQFF.